Shown below are 21 T cell receptor beta chains from a single sample sequenced in a study of cytomegalovirus exposure and HLA in healthy donors. 60 Vbeta and 13 Jbeta primers were used in PCR. Sequencing was performed with immunoSEQ multiplex PCR; in TCRdb, only in-frame clones are kept and a portion is missing. The data show some 120,000 clones, with 50% to 70% seen just once and roughly 8.6% held by the top ten. The sample taken for sequencing was PBMCs. These receptors were collected from a woman aged 40-49 years in good health and CMV-seropositive.

The chain is built from TRBV27 and TRBJ1-2, with D perhaps TRBD1 (6 bases). The CDR3 runs 14 residues. Germline CDR1 is MNHEY and CDR2 is SMNVEV (reference sequence). Trimming stripped 5 bases from V and 5 bases from J, with 15 bases between. As DNA, the CDR3 is TGTGCCAGCAGTCCAGGGGTCCCCCCGTATGGCTACACCTTC. Its translation: CASSPGVPPYGYTF.

This rearrangement joins TRBV5-1 to TRBJ1-4; D may be TRBD1 (5 bases). V lost 3 bases and J 7 bases, leaving 19 bases between the germline ends. The CDR3 loop spans 16 amino acids. Germline assignment: CDR1 SGHRS and CDR2 YFSETQ. CDR3 loop: CASSSIQDTGSEKLFF. The DNA of the CDR3 is TGCGCCAGCAGCTCCATCCAGGACACGGGTTCTGAAAAACTGTTTTTT.

The CDR3 spells CASSTTRSGKNEQFF. CDR3 coding DNA: TGTGCCAGCAGTACCACCCGTTCCGGGAAGAATGAGCAGTTCTTC. The chain couples TRBV27 to TRBJ2-1, with D perhaps TRBD2 (5 bases). V was cut by 5 bases and J by 7 bases, with 18 bases left in between. The CDR3 loop spans 15 amino acids. CDR1 and CDR2 (germline): MNHEY, SMNVEV (reference sequence).

The chain couples TRBV5-6 to TRBJ1-2; D call uncertain. The CDR3 has 12 residues. Germline CDR1 reads SGHDT; CDR2 reads YYEEEE. Trimming removed 2 bases at V and 8 bases at J, with 10 bases between. The CDR3 DNA reads TGTGCCAGCAGCTTACGTAGTTCCGGCTACACCTTC. It encodes CASSLRSSGYTF.

The gene calls are TRBV4-3 and TRBJ1-1, with D perhaps TRBD1 (5 bases). The CDR3 runs to 14 residues. Germline CDR1 LGHNA, CDR2 YSLEER. With 1 base removed from V and 4 bases from J, the gap between germline ends came to 10 bases. The CDR3 region has the DNA TGCGCCAGCAGCCAAGTTGGGCAGGGCACTGAAGCTTTCTTT. This codes for CASSQVGQGTEAFF.

The chain employs TRBV5-1 and TRBJ2-1; TRBD2 agrees at 8 bases. The V segment lost 0 bases and the J segment 6 bases; nucleotides outside the gene matches: 5. This CDR3 is 15 amino acids long. Per the germline V gene, CDR1 is SGHRS and CDR2 is YFSETQ. In DNA form, the CDR3 reads TGCGCCAGCAGCTTGGCTTGGGGGACTAGCAATGAGCAGTTCTTC. It encodes CASSLAWGTSNEQFF.

This clone was observed a handful of times. The gene calls are TRBV5-1 and TRBJ1-3, with TRBD1 as a possible D gene (6 bases). Germline V gives CDR1 SGHRS, CDR2 YFSETQ. CDR3 length: 14 amino acids. V was clipped by 4 bases and J by 2 bases, with 10 bases between them. The CDR3 region is CASSHGTTGNTIYF. CDR3 nucleotides: TGCGCCAGCAGCCACGGGACAACTGGAAACACCATATATTTT.

V gene TRBV5-4 combines with J gene TRBJ2-7; possible D gene TRBD2, 6 bases. Germline values: CDR1 SGHNT, CDR2 YYREEE (reference sequence). The V end was cut by 4 bases, the J end by 1 base, with 15 bases between. The CDR3 has 15 amino acids. CDR3 sequence reads: CASSPPGTVSYEQYF. The CDR3 nucleotides read TGTGCCAGCAGCCCCCCAGGGACTGTTTCCTACGAGCAGTACTTC.

The chain carries TRBV7-8 and TRBJ2-5; D remains unclear. CDR3 length: 13 amino acids. Germline V lookup: CDR1 SGHVS, CDR2 FQNEAQ. V dropped 3 bases and J dropped 7 bases, with 12 bases sitting between them. The CDR3 spells CASSFSVAGTQYF. In DNA, the CDR3 is TGTGCCAGCAGCTTCTCCGTCGCAGGGACCCAGTACTTC.

A few counts support this clone. The chain combines TRBV4-1 with TRBJ2-1, with TRBD2 matching over 13 bases. This CDR3 comprises 16 residues. The V segment lost 2 bases and the J segment 5 bases; nucleotides outside the gene matches: 3. The V gene's germline CDR1 is MGHRA and CDR2 YSYEKL. CDR3 nucleotides: TGCGCCAGCAGCCAACATGGACTAGCGGGAGACAATGAGCAGTTCTTC. Its protein is CASSQHGLAGDNEQFF.

The V gene is TRBV9, the J gene TRBJ2-3; TRBD2 agrees at 13 bases. The germline V gene encodes CDR1 SGDLS and CDR2 YYNGEE. Trimming at V came to 3 bases and at J to 2 bases, leaving 3 bases not matched to a gene. The CDR3 spans 16 residues. CDR3 region: CASSGTSGSPTDTQYF. The CDR3 DNA reads TGTGCCAGCAGCGGGACTAGCGGGAGCCCCACAGATACGCAGTATTTT.

The chain is built from TRBV7-9 and TRBJ2-1, with 14 positions matching TRBD2. Unmatched junction bases numbered 10, after V lost 5 bases and J lost 7 bases. The CDR3 length is 17 residues. Looked up from germline, CDR1 is SEHNR and CDR2 is FQNEAQ (reference sequence). Here the CDR3 reads CASSRYLGTSGSNEQFF. In DNA form, the CDR3 reads TGTGCCAGCAGCCGGTACCTAGGGACTAGCGGGAGTAATGAGCAGTTCTTC.

V usage is TRBV12-5 and J usage is TRBJ2-6; TRBD1 aligns across 9 bases. Trimming cost V 10 bases and J 1 base; bases outside gene matches: 23. Germline V gives CDR1 LGHNT, CDR2 FRNRAP. The CDR3 is made up of 21 amino acids. CDR3 nucleotide sequence: TGTGCTACCACAACCCGGGACAGGGTACGTTCTGATTGGTCTGGGGCCAACGTCCTGACTTTC. The encoded protein is CATTTRDRVRSDWSGANVLTF.

The rearrangement joins TRBV2 to TRBJ2-7; 8 bases are shared with TRBD2. V trimming: 7 bases; J trimming: 3 bases; junction bases outside the gene matches: 23. From germline, CDR1 is SNHLY and CDR2 FYNNEI. This CDR3 has 19 residues. This CDR3 is CASKVSLPAGGLEHYEQYF. The CDR3 nucleotides are TGTGCCAGCAAGGTTTCTCTTCCCGCGGGGGGACTAGAGCACTACGAGCAGTACTTC.

CDR3 DNA: TGTGCCAGCAGCTCCGGGACAGGGTTCGAGCAGTACTTC. It encodes CASSSGTGFEQYF. V and J are TRBV5-4 and TRBJ2-5; 9 bases line up with TRBD1. With the DNA end fitting TRBJ2-7 better, the J assignment may be wrong. CDR3 length: 13 amino acids. Germline values: CDR1 SGHNT, CDR2 YYREEE (reference sequence).

This chain joins TRBV5-1 and TRBJ1-1, with a tentative D call TRBD1 (6 bases). CDR1 and CDR2 (germline): SGHRS, YFSETQ. V lost 0 bases to trimming and J lost 0 bases, with 12 bases between them. The CDR3 extends over 16 amino acids. This CDR3 is CASSLAGAVMNTEAFF. CDR3 DNA sequence: TGCGCCAGCAGCTTGGCAGGGGCTGTTATGAACACTGAAGCTTTCTTT. Complete variable domain (other parts from reference TRBV5-1 and TRBJ1-1): KAGVTQTPRYLIKTRGQQVTLSCSPISGHRSVSWYQQTPGQGLQFLFEYFSETQRNKGNFPGRFSGRQFSNSRSEMNVSTLELGDSALYLCASSLAGAVMNTEAFFGQGTRLTVV.

The genes are TRBV9 and TRBJ2-7; no firm D call. Germline V gene data show CDR1 as SGDLS and CDR2 as YYNGEE. This CDR3 has 14 amino acids. V gave up 3 bases and J gave up 6 bases, with 16 bases separating them. This CDR3 is CASSGLKSTREQYF. CDR3 nucleotides: TGTGCCAGCAGCGGTCTAAAGAGCACGCGCGAGCAGTACTTC.

The gene calls are TRBV2 and TRBJ2-1; tentative D call: TRBD1 (6 bases). CDR1 is SNHLY and CDR2 is FYNNEI in the germline V gene. V lost 7 bases and J lost 9, with 22 bases in between. The CDR3 contains 15 residues. Here the CDR3 reads CASTLDRLDGSEQFF. The CDR3 coding sequence is TGTGCCAGCACCCTAGACAGGCTGGATGGGAGTGAGCAGTTCTTC.

This chain connects TRBV9 to TRBJ1-4, with unresolved D. The ends were cut back, 4 bases at V and 4 bases at J, with 11 bases in the middle. The CDR3 loop spans 14 amino acids. The V gene's germline CDR1 is SGDLS and CDR2 YYNGEE. DNA for the CDR3: TGTGCCAGCAGCCTACGAGACAATAATGAAAAACTGTTTTTT. Translation: CASSLRDNNEKLFF.

The gene calls are TRBV5-1 and TRBJ2-2; 8 bases map to TRBD1. The CDR3 covers 16 residues. Losses at the gene ends were 4 bases for V and 5 bases for J; bases not matched to a gene: 10. CDR1 and CDR2 from the germline V gene are SGHRS and YFSETQ. The CDR3 sequence is CASSPFTQGATGELFF. The CDR3 DNA sequence: TGCGCCAGCAGCCCTTTTACCCAGGGGGCGACCGGGGAGCTGTTTTTT.

The gene calls are TRBV28 and TRBJ1-1; TRBD1 agrees at 8 bases. The ends lost 5 bases at V and 0 bases at J; junction bases unmatched: 2. CDR3 size: 14 residues. Germline CDR1 and CDR2: MDHEN and SYDVKM. The CDR3 sequence: CASSPGQVNTEAFF. The CDR3 DNA reads as TGTGCCAGCAGTCCGGGACAGGTGAACACTGAAGCTTTCTTT.